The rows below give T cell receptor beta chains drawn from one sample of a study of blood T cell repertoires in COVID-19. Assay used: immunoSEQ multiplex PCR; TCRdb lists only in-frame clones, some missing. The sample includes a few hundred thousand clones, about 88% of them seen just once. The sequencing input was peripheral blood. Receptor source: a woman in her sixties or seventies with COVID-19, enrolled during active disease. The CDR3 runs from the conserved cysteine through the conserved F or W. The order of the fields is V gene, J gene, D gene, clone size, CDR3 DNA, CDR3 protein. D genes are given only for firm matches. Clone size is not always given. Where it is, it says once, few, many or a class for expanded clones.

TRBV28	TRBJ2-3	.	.	TGTGCCAGCAAAGTGGGACTGACCACAGATACGCAGTATTTT	CASKVGLTTDTQYF
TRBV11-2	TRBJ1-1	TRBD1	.	TGTGCCAGCAGCTTCCGGGACAGCAGGGCTTTCTTT	CASSFRDSRAFF
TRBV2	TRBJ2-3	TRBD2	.	TGTGCCAGCAGTGGGAGTAGCGGGAGGGCCCACGATACGCAGTATTTT	CASSGSSGRAHDTQYF
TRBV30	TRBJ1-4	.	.	TGTGCCTGGAAGGCTTACGGGGGGCCGGTTGAAAAACTGTTTTTT	CAWKAYGGPVEKLFF
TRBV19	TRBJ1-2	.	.	TGTGCCAGTAATGAAAACGGGGGCTATGGCTACACCTTC	CASNENGGYGYTF
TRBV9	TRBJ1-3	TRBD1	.	TGTGCCAGCACCCCCGGGGACAGGGTTCGTGGAAACACCATATATTTT	CASTPGDRVRGNTIYF
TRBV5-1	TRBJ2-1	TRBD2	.	TGCGCCAGCAGCTTTTCTAGCGGGACCCATGAGCAGTTCTTC	CASSFSSGTHEQFF
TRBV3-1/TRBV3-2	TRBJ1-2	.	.	TGTGCCAGCAGCCGGCAACTCAGGGGTTATCCGTCGGGCTACACCTTC	CASSRQLRGYPSGYTF
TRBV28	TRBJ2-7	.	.	TGTGCCAGCAGTTTTAATAACCGCGTCTACGAGCAGTACTTC	CASSFNNRVYEQYF
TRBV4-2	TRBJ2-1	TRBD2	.	TGTGCCAGCAGCCAGACCGGAACGGGAGGGTACAATGAGCAGTTCTTC	CASSQTGTGGYNEQFF
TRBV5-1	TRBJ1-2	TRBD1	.	TGCGCCAGCAGCCCGGGACAGGGGAGGAACTATGGCTACACCTTC	CASSPGQGRNYGYTF
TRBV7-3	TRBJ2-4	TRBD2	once	TGTGCCAGCAGCTTAGGGACTAGCGGCTACAAAAACATTCAGTACTTC	CASSLGTSGYKNIQYF
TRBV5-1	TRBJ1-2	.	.	TGCGCCAGCAGCTTGGAAGGGGCCTTCGGTATCTATGGCTACACCTTC	CASSLEGAFGIYGYTF
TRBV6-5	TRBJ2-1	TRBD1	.	TGTGCCAGCAGCAAATCCGGGACAGGGGGTAATGAGCAGTTCTTC	CASSKSGTGGNEQFF
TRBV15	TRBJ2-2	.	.	TGTGCCACCAGCAGACACTCTAGTACCGGGGAGCTGTTTTTT	CATSRHSSTGELFF
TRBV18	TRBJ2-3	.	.	TGTGCCAGCTCCGTTCGAGCCGGGGATACGCAGTATTTT	CASSVRAGDTQYF
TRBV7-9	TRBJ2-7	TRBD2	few	TGTGCCAGCAGCTTAGCGGGAGGGACCTACGAGCAGTACTTC	CASSLAGGTYEQYF
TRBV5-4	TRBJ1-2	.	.	TGTGCCAGCAGCTCCATTTATGGCTACACCTTC	CASSSIYGYTF
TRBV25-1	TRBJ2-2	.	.	TGTGCCAGCAGTGAATTTTTAGGGGAAGCCGGGGAGCTGTTTTTT	CASSEFLGEAGELFF
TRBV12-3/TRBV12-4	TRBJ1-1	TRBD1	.	TGTGCCAGCAGTTCCCGGGACAGGGTTTTAGCTTTCTTT	CASSSRDRVLAFF
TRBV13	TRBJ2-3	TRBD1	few	TGTGCCAGCAGCGTTGACAGGGGGTCCACAGATACGCAGTATTTT	CASSVDRGSTDTQYF
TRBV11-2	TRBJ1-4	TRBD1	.	TGTGCCAGCAGCTTCAGACAGGGGCAAAATGAAAAACTGTTTTTT	CASSFRQGQNEKLFF
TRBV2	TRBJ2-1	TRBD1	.	TGTGCCAGCAGTCGGGGACAGGGGGCTTTCAATGAGCAGTTCTTC	CASSRGQGAFNEQFF
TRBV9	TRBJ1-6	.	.	TGTGCCAGCAGCGTATCCCCCAAGGGGAATTCACCCCTCCACTTT	CASSVSPKGNSPLHF
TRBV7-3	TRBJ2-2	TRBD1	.	TGTGCCAGCAGCTCCGGGACAGCGACCGGGGAGCTGTTTTTT	CASSSGTATGELFF
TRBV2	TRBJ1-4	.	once	TGTGCCAGCAGGGCCGAACAGGGTAGTTTCGAAAAACTGTTTTTT	CASRAEQGSFEKLFF
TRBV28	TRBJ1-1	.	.	TGTGCCAGCAGAGAGACAGGGAACACTGAAGCTTTCTTT	CASRETGNTEAFF
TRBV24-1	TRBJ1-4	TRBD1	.	TGTGCCACCAGTGATCGGACAGGCGGGAATGAAAAACTGTTTTTT	CATSDRTGGNEKLFF
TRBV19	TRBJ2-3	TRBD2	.	TGTGCCAGTAGTGACGGGGGAGGGAGCACAGATACGCAGTATTTT	CASSDGGGSTDTQYF
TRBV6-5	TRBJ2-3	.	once	TGTGCCAGCACGAGGGACAACACAGATACGCAGTATTTT	CASTRDNTDTQYF
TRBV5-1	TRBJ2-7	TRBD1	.	TGCGCCAGCAGCCCGACCCCCGGGACAGGAACCTACGAGCAGTACTTC	CASSPTPGTGTYEQYF
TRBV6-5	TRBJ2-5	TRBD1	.	TGTGCCAGCAGTTACGCTGATCGGACAGGCCAAGAGACCCAGTACTTC	CASSYADRTGQETQYF
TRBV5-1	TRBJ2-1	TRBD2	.	TGCGCCAGCAGCAGCGGGACTAGCCGAGCCAATGAGCAGTTCTTC	CASSSGTSRANEQFF